Listed below are T cell receptor beta chains from one sample, sequenced in a study of T cell repertoires in cytomegalovirus infection. Each CDR3 protein is one row after TCRdb ran MiXCR on the reads. The table includes 830,000 or so distinct CDR3 sequences, approximately 32% detected once. The antigens for these receptors are not known. The source material was cultured CD8+ T cells from PBMCs, sampled from culture after CMV antigen stimulation. Receptors originate from a human donor in good health (CMV status not recorded). Some clones in this sample may be carry-over from other donors' samples. CDR3s include the opening cysteine and the closing phenylalanine or tryptophan. The D gene is left open where the match is weak. Expanded clones are given a class, and other clones once, few, many or no size at all.

-,TRBJ2-1,TRBV14,TRBD1,CASSQVTGDEQFF,TGTGCCAGCAGCCAAGTGACAGGGGATGAGCAGTTCTTC
-,TRBJ1-1,TRBV7-6,-,CASSFAAGTIGNTEAFF,TGTGCCAGCAGCTTTGCGGCGGGAACGATTGGGAACACTGAAGCTTTCTTT
few,TRBJ2-1,TRBV6-2/TRBV6-3,TRBD2,CASSYLAGRDEQFF,TGTGCCAGCAGTTACCTAGCGGGGAGGGATGAGCAGTTCTTC
many,TRBJ2-5,TRBV7-6,-,CASSLEVYGLEETQYF,TGTGCCAGCAGCTTAGAAGTGTATGGGTTGGAAGAGACCCAGTACTTC
few,TRBJ2-3,TRBV6-1,-,CASSEAAGSKDTQYF,TGTGCCAGCAGTGAAGCGGCAGGTAGTAAAGATACGCAGTATTTT
many,TRBJ2-1,TRBV7-3,-,CASSLSLAGSQYNEQFF,TGTGCCAGCAGCTTAAGCCTGGCAGGGTCGCAGTACAATGAGCAGTTCTTC
many,TRBJ1-4,TRBV7-6,TRBD1,CASSLPTGIGEKLFF,TGTGCCAGCAGCCTACCGACAGGGATTGGTGAAAAACTGTTTTTT
-,TRBJ1-1,TRBV7-9,TRBD1,CASSLPGQGGSSDTEAFF,TGTGCCAGCAGCTTACCGGGACAGGGGGGTTCGAGCGACACTGAAGCTTTCTTT
few,TRBJ1-2,TRBV27,-,CASSFSHRANYGYTF,TGTGCCAGCAGTTTTTCCCACAGGGCTAACTATGGCTACACCTTC
few,TRBJ2-2,TRBV7-6,-,CASSTGTSNTGELFF,TGTGCCAGCAGCACCGGGACATCGAACACCGGGGAGCTGTTTTTT
-,TRBJ2-1,TRBV28,TRBD2,CASSQLAGGDNNEQFF,TGTGCCAGCAGTCAACTAGCGGGGGGGGATAACAATGAGCAGTTCTTC
many,TRBJ1-1,TRBV7-9,-,CASSLDTEAFF,TGTGCCAGCAGCTTAGACACTGAAGCTTTCTTT
-,TRBJ2-3,TRBV20-1,TRBD2,CSARDRLAGGLGTDTQYF,TGCAGTGCTAGAGACAGGCTAGCGGGGGGGCTAGGCACAGATACGCAGTATTTT
few,TRBJ1-5,TRBV18,TRBD1,CASSPSGQQPQHF,TGTGCCAGCTCACCTTCGGGACAGCAGCCCCAGCATTTT
-,TRBJ2-3,TRBV7-4,-,CASSALGVDTQYF,TGTGCCAGCAGCGCGCTGGGGGTGGATACGCAGTATTTT
few,TRBJ2-7,TRBV14,TRBD1,CASSQGLLGQALYEQYF,TGTGCCAGCAGCCAAGGATTGTTAGGACAGGCGCTCTACGAGCAGTACTTC
-,TRBJ1-3,TRBV29-1,-,CSARTGNTIYF,TGCAGCGCACGAACTGGAAACACCATATATTTT
-,TRBJ1-6,TRBV27,-,CASSLVPSVGDSPLHF,TGTGCCAGCAGTTTAGTTCCGTCCGTCGGGGATTCACCCCTCCACTTT
-,TRBJ1-2,TRBV6-8,-,CASSDPRQRMDGYTF,TGTGCCAGCAGTGACCCCCGACAGAGGATGGATGGCTACACCTTC
few,TRBJ1-5,TRBV7-9,-,CASSLGTSYQPQHF,TGTGCCAGCAGCTTGGGGACATCATATCAGCCCCAGCATTTT
-,TRBJ2-7,TRBV11-2,TRBD2,CASSLERLAGTYEQYF,TGTGCCAGCAGCTTAGAGCGCCTAGCGGGGACCTACGAGCAGTACTTC
-,TRBJ2-5,TRBV12-3/TRBV12-4,TRBD2,CASRTGTSGPWQYF,TGTGCCAGCAGAACCGGGACTAGCGGGCCCTGGCAGTACTTC
once,TRBJ2-1,TRBV7-4,-,CASPQPRSNINEQFF,TGTGCCAGCCCCCAACCACGGAGCAACATCAATGAGCAGTTCTTC
few,TRBJ1-2,TRBV4-3,-,CASSQGSNDFYGYTF,TGCGCCAGCAGCCAAGGGTCCAACGACTTCTATGGCTACACCTTC
-,TRBJ2-6,TRBV7-4,-,CASSSLGQQSSGANVLTF,TGTGCCAGCAGCTCTTTGGGTCAGCAAAGCTCTGGGGCCAACGTCCTGACTTTC
few,TRBJ1-6,TRBV18,-,CASSPPDSPLHF,TGTGCCAGCTCACCACCGGATTCACCCCTCCACTTT
-,TRBJ1-1,TRBV27,TRBD1,CASRRDRATEAFF,TGTGCCAGCAGAAGAGACAGGGCCACTGAAGCTTTCTTT
-,TRBJ2-3,TRBV7-3,-,CASSYTPGRGPPRDTQYF,TGTGCCAGCAGCTATACCCCGGGGAGGGGGCCCCCACGAGATACGCAGTATTTT
-,TRBJ2-3,TRBV27,TRBD2,CASSILAGIPDTQYF,TGTGCCAGCAGTATACTAGCGGGGATTCCAGATACGCAGTATTTT
-,TRBJ1-1,TRBV7-8,-,CASSFRRRGAFF,TGTGCCAGCAGCTTCCGCCGGCGGGGAGCTTTCTTT
-,TRBJ2-3,TRBV3-1,-,CASSQDSGGTDTQYF,TGTGCCAGCAGCCAAGATTCCGGGGGAACAGATACGCAGTATTTT
-,TRBJ1-5,TRBV6-5,-,CASSPLFERSNQPQHF,TGTGCCAGCAGTCCCCTATTCGAGAGGAGCAATCAGCCCCAGCATTTT
-,TRBJ1-5,TRBV7-9,-,CASSAWGGNQPQHF,TGTGCCAGCAGCGCGTGGGGAGGCAATCAGCCCCAGCATTTT